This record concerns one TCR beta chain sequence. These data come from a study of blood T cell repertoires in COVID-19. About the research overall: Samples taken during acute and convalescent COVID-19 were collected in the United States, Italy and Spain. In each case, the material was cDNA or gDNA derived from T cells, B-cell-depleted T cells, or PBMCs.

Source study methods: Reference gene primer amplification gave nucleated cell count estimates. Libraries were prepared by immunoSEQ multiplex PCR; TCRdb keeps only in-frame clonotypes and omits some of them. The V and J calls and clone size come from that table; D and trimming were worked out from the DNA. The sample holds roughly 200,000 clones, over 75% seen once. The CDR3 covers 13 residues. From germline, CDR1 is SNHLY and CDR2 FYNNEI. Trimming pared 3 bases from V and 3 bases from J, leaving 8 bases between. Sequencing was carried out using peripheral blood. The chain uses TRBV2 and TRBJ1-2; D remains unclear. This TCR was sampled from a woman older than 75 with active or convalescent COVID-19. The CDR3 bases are TGTGCCAGCAGTGAGCGCGGCTACTATGGCTACACCTTC. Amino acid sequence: CASSERGYYGYTF.